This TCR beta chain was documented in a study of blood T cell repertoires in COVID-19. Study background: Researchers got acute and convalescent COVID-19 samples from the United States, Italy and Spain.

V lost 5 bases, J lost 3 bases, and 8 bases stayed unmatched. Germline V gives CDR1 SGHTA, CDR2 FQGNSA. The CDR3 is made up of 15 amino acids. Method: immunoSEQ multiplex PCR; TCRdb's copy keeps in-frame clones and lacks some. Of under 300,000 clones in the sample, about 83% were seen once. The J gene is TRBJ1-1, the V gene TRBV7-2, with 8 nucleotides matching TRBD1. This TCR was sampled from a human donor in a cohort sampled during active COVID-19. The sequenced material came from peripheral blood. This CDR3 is CASSPRTGSYTEAFF. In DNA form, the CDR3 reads TGTGCCAGCAGCCCGAGGACAGGGTCGTACACTGAAGCTTTCTTT. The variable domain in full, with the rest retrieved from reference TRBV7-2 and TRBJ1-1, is GAGVSQSPSNKVTEKGKDVELRCDPISGHTALYWYRQSLGQGLEFLIYFQGNSAPDKSGLPSDRFSAERTGGSVSTLTIQRTQQEDSAVYLCASSPRTGSYTEAFFGQGTRLTVV.